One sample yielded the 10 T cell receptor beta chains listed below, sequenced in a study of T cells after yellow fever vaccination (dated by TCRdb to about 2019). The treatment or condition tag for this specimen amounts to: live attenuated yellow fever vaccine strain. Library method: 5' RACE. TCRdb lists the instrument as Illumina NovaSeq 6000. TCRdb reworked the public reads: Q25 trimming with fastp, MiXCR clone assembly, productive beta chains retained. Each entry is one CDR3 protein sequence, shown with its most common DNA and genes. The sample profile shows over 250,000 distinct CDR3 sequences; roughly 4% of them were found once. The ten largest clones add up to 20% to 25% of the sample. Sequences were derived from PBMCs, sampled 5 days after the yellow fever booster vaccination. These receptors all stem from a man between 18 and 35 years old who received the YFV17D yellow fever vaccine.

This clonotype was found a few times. The CDR3 DNA is TGCGCCAGCAGCCAAGAGTCAAGGGTCGTCGGGGAGCTGTTTTTT. Its translation is CASSQESRVVGELFF. The V and J genes are TRBV4-1 and TRBJ2-2; no clear D gene. V lost 0 bases and J 7 bases, leaving 12 bases between the germline ends. This CDR3 spans 15 amino acids. The V gene's germline CDR1 is MGHRA and CDR2 YSYEKL.

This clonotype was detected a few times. CDR3 region: CASSQGTQGNGETQYF. Here the CDR3 DNA reads TGTGCCAGCAGCCAAGGAACCCAGGGCAATGGGGAGACCCAGTACTTC. V and J are TRBV4-2 and TRBJ2-5; tentative D call: TRBD1 (5 bases). This CDR3 has 16 residues. Germline loops: CDR1 LGHNA, CDR2 YNFKEQ. V lost 1 base and J lost 5, with 17 bases in between.

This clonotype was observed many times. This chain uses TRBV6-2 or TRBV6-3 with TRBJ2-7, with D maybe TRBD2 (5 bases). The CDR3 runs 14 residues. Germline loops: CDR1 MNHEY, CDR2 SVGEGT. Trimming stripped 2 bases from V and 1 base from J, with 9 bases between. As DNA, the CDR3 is TGTGCCAGCAGTTACCTGGGAGTTTCCTACGAGCAGTACTTC. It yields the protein CASSYLGVSYEQYF.

CDR3 sequence (DNA): TGCAGTGCTAGAGATCTGGCAGACTATGGCTACACCTTC. Its translation: CSARDLADYGYTF. The gene calls are TRBV20-1 and TRBJ1-2; D call uncertain. CDR1 and CDR2 (germline): DFQATT, SNEGSKA (reference sequence). The CDR3 spans 13 residues. V was shortened by 0 bases and J by 3 bases, with 8 bases between the two germline ends.

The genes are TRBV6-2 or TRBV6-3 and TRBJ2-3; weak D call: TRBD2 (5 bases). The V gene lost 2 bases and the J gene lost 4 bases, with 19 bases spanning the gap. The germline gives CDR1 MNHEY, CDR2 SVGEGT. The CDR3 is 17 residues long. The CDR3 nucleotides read TGTGCCAGCAGTTACCAGAGGGCAAGACTACTTGCAGATACGCAGTATTTT. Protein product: CASSYQRARLLADTQYF.

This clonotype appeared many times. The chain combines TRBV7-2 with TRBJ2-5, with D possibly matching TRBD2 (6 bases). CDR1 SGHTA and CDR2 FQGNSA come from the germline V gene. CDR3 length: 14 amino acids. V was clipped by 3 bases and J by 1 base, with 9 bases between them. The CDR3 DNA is TGTGCCAGCAGCTTTAGCGGTATCCAAGAGACCCAGTACTTC. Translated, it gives CASSFSGIQETQYF. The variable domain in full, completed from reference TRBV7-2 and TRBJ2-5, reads GAGVSQSPSNKVTEKGKDVELRCDPISGHTALYWYRQSLGQGLEFLIYFQGNSAPDKSGLPSDRFSAERTGGSVSTLTIQRTQQEDSAVYLCASSFSGIQETQYFGPGTRLLVL.

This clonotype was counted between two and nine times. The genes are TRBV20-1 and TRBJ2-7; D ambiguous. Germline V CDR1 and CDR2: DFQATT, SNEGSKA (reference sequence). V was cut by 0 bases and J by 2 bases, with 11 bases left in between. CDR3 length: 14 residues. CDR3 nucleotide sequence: TGCAGTGCTAGAGACCCTAGTAACCCCTACGAGCAGTACTTC. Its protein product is CSARDPSNPYEQYF.

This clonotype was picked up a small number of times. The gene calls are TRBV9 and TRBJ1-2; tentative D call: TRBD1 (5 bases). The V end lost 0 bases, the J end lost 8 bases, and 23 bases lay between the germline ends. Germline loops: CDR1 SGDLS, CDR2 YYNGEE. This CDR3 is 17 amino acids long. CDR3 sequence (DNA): TGTGCCAGCAGCGTAGAAGGGTATGGTGACAGCCCGGCGGGCTACACCTTC. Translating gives CASSVEGYGDSPAGYTF.

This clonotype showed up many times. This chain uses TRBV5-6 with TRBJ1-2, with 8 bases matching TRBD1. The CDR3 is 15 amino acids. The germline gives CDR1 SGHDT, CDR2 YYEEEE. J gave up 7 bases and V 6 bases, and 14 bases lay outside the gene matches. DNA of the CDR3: TGTGCCAGCACCCCGTCGGGCAGGGGGCAAGTTGGCTACACCTTC. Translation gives CASTPSGRGQVGYTF.

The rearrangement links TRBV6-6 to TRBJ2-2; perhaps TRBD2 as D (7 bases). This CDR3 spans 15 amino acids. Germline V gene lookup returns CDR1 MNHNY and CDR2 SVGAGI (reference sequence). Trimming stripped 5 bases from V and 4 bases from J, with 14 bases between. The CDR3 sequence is CASSQGGASTGELFF. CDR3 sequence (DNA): TGTGCCAGCAGTCAAGGGGGGGCGAGCACCGGGGAGCTGTTTTTT.